This T cell receptor (beta chain) was documented in a study of T cell responses to AZD1222 COVID-19 vaccine (dated by TCRdb to 2020 to 2022). Study-wide context: AZD1222 recipients given second doses at about 4 weeks or at about 12 weeks were pooled, since spike-specific TCR depth and breadth were not found to differ between the two schedules. Trial participants were enrolled into age subgroups of 18-55, 56-69 and 70-plus years, which contained approximately 150, 28 and 58 TCR-sequenced participants, respectively. TCR sequencing was performed for 230 to 250 trial participants, of whom roughly 200 were given two doses of AZD1222 and approximately 25 were given two doses of MenACWY control vaccine. What the authors observed across the whole study: In the small 56-69-year group, the increase in depth fell short of significance, most likely because of low power. Conclusions about previously exposed vaccinees are limited, since just five or six AZD1222 recipients were seropositive for SARS-CoV-2 at baseline. Epitopes outside the regions mutated in the B.1.351 and B.1.1.7 variants were reportedly recognized by nearly half of the unique spike-specific TCRs. Participants were mostly white British, with more females than males. The authors suggested clonal diversity may have been underestimated. Vaccine-associated CD4 TCRs spanned the whole spike protein, with dominant responses in regions 160-218 and 743-854. Spike-specific TCR breadth and depth rose significantly after two AZD1222 doses compared with day 0 and with MenACWY recipients. Because no day 14 peak-response samples were available, the repertoires could be characterized only after the peak T cell response.

The time point label, read with the paper, signifies: baseline before first vaccination. The vaccinee samples were drawn from two UK trials, COV001 and COV002, one of which was a single-blind randomized controlled phase 2/3 trial testing AZD1222 (ChAdOx1 nCoV-19) in healthy adults. Trial participant PBMC samples were collected at day 0 and day 28 after the second dose for TCRbeta chain sequencing. CDR1 and CDR2 (LGHNA, YSLEER) derive from the germline V gene. From the cysteine up to the phenylalanine, the CDR3 has a length of 17 residues. This entry keeps only the CDR3 DNA: 51 bases, framed from base 1. The germline V and J ends show losses of 0 bases and 7 bases respectively, and no gene match explains 4 bases of the junction. The CDR3 regions of human TCRbeta chains were analyzed by immunosequencing. Under the source paper's analysis protocol: TCRs in the repertoires were matched against a reference library of SARS-CoV-2-specific TCRs that had been generated with the MIRA antigen-specificity platform. Breadth meant the fraction of unique TCRs that were SARS-CoV-2-associated, whereas depth meant the fraction of total T cells that were SARS-CoV-2-associated. Using the MIRA data, every spike-specific TCR was mapped to the spike region that the TCR reacted to and assigned to either a CD4 or a CD8 class. Log10-transformed breadth and depth values were compared by one-way ANOVA with Sidak's multiple comparisons tests. TCRdb holds this immuneACCESS table with in-frame rearrangements only. Some clones are missing; in checked studies, unresolved V genes explain under half, and the rest has no known cause. The D gene and trimming were derived from the DNA, and the V and J assignments and clone size from that table. In all, the sample holds roughly 120,000 clones, and 88% of those were seen once. Clones ranked in the top ten supply around 8.7% of the sample.

The count of this clone is one. The target of this receptor is not known. Base qualities were left out, and no much larger clone turns up one base away. The TCR sequence derives from an adult in good health. The sequence is built from TRBV4-3 and TRBJ2-3, and 16 junctional nucleotides match TRBD2. The sample consisted of peripheral blood, taken on day 0 of AZD1222 vaccination. This receptor has the CDR3 CASSQEWGLAGGNTQYF. The DNA sequence is TGCGCCAGCAGCCAAGAATGGGGACTAGCGGGAGGGAATACGCAGTATTTT.